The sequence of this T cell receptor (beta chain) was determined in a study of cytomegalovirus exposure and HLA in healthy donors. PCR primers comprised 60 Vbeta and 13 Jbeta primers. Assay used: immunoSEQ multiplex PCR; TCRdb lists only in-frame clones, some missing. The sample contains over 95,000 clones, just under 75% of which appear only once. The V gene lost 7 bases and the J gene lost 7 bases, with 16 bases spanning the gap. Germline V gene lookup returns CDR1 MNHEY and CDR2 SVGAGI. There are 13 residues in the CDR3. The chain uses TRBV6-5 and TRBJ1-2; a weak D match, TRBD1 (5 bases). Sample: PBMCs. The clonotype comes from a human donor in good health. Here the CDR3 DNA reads TGTGCCAGCACCACCCTCCAGGGTCGTGGCTACACCTTC. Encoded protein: CASTTLQGRGYTF.